These 25 T cell receptor beta chains originate from one sample sequenced in a study of CD8+ T cells in alopecia areata. Reverse transcribed after extraction, RNA yielded cDNA as the sequencing template. Data came from immunoSEQ multiplex PCR; TCRdb stores just in-frame clones and leaves some out. The sample lists about 120,000 clones; around 58% were seen once. Sample treatment: oral pan-JAK inhibitor, 5-10 mg twice daily. Sequencing used CD8+ T cells sorted from blood, obtained at week 4, from a patient treated with tofacitinib. Source of these receptors: a human donor with alopecia areata.

With regard to this clone: Other DNA sequences from this sample encode an identical CDR3 as well. This chain connects TRBV29-1 to TRBJ1-1; maybe TRBD1 (5 bases). Germline CDR1 and CDR2: SQVTM and ANQGSEA. The V and J ends lost 3 bases and 4 bases respectively, with 9 bases between them. This CDR3 has 12 amino acids. The CDR3 loop reads CSVDGGGTEAFF. As DNA, the CDR3 is TGCAGCGTTGACGGGGGTGGCACTGAAGCTTTCTTT.

The chain couples TRBV14 to TRBJ2-7; D remains ambiguous. The germline CDR1 and CDR2 sequences are SGHDN and FVKESK. Between the trimmed V and J ends, which lost 7 bases and 0 bases, there was a span of 7 bases. The CDR3 extends over 12 amino acids. The CDR3: CASKADSYEQYF. The CDR3 DNA is TGTGCCAGCAAGGCGGACTCCTACGAGCAGTACTTC.

CDR3 loop: CASSSQPGSSTDTQYF. CDR3 sequence (DNA): TGTGCCAGCAGTAGTCAACCGGGATCCAGCACAGATACGCAGTATTTT. This chain connects TRBV27 to TRBJ2-3, with a tentative D call TRBD2 (5 bases). Between the trimmed V and J ends, which lost 5 bases and 0 bases, there was a span of 15 bases. Germline CDR1 reads MNHEY; CDR2 reads SMNVEV (reference sequence). This CDR3 is 16 amino acids long.

V gene TRBV29-1 combines with J gene TRBJ1-1, with D uncertain. CDR3 length: 13 amino acids. Germline-derived CDR1 and CDR2 are SQVTM and ANQGSEA. Between the trimmed V and J ends, which lost 4 bases and 0 bases, there was a span of 9 bases. The DNA for the CDR3 is TGCAGCGTTGTGGGCAGATTGAACACTGAAGCTTTCTTT. This codes for CSVVGRLNTEAFF. The full variable domain, in which reference TRBV29-1 and TRBJ1-1 provide the parts outside the CDR3, is SAVISQKPSRDICQRGTSLTIQCQVDSQVTMMFWYRQQPGQSLTLIATANQGSEATYESGFVIDKFPISRPNLTFSTLTVSNMSPEDSSIYLCSVVGRLNTEAFFGQGTRLTVV.

The chain recombines TRBV29-1 with TRBJ2-3; D not certain. The CDR3 extends over 12 amino acids. V was pared by 6 bases and J by 0 bases, with 7 bases between. Per the germline V gene, CDR1 is SQVTM and CDR2 is ANQGSEA. As DNA, the CDR3 is TGCAGCGTGCCCTTTAGCACAGATACGCAGTATTTT. This gives the protein CSVPFSTDTQYF.

The CDR3 protein is CASSQPAPPRRTRSRGDEQFF. The DNA for the CDR3 is TGCGCCAGCAGTCAACCAGCCCCACCTCGTCGTACAAGATCGCGAGGGGATGAGCAGTTCTTC. The chain joins TRBV23-1 to TRBJ2-1; D is perhaps TRBD1 or TRBD2 (5 bases each). TRBV23-1 falls under the ORF class, with uncertain function. V lost 2 bases and J lost 8, with 34 bases in between. The CDR3 contains 21 residues.

This clone was counted only a few times. The V gene is TRBV10-3, the J gene TRBJ1-2, with unresolved D. Trimming left V 3 bases short and J 5 bases short, with 7 bases between. Per the germline V gene, CDR1 is ENHRY and CDR2 is SYGVKD. The CDR3 loop spans 12 amino acids. The CDR3: CAISDLGYGYTF. CDR3 nucleotide sequence: TGTGCCATCAGTGACTTGGGTTATGGCTACACCTTC.

The chain couples TRBV13 to TRBJ2-3; 11 bases match TRBD2. The CDR3 is 14 amino acids. The junction had 1 base not matched to a gene; V was cut back by 6 bases and J by 2 bases. Germline V gene data show CDR1 as PRHDT and CDR2 as FYEKMQ (reference sequence). The chain's CDR3 is CASRLAGDTDTQYF. In nucleotides, the CDR3 is TGTGCCAGCAGACTAGCGGGGGACACAGATACGCAGTATTTT.

In this sample, this clone turned up a few times. DNA for the CDR3: TGCAGCGTTCGGGGGACGGCTTCAGATACGCAGTATTTT. It yields the protein CSVRGTASDTQYF. V usage is TRBV29-1 and J usage is TRBJ2-3, with D possibly matching TRBD2 (6 bases). This CDR3 spans 13 amino acids. The V gene's germline CDR1 is SQVTM and CDR2 ANQGSEA. Trimming pared 5 bases from V and 4 bases from J, leaving 13 bases between.

On this clone itself: Other DNA sequences in the same sample also yield this CDR3. The V and J genes are TRBV29-1 and TRBJ2-7, with 7 bases matching TRBD1. Per the germline V gene, CDR1 is SQVTM and CDR2 is ANQGSEA. This CDR3 comprises 12 residues. J gave up 2 bases and V 4 bases, and 2 bases lay outside the gene matches. Here the CDR3 reads CSVATGTYEQYF. Written as DNA, the CDR3 is TGCAGCGTTGCGACAGGGACCTACGAGCAGTACTTC.

V and J are TRBV30 and TRBJ1-2; D is perhaps TRBD1 (6 bases). Trimming took off 3 bases at V and 6 bases at J, with 17 bases between the two ends. CDR3 length equals 14 residues. CDR1 and CDR2 from the germline V gene are GTSNPN and SVGIG (reference sequence). The CDR3 sequence: CAWRKDSWRDGYTF. Here the CDR3 DNA reads TGTGCCTGGAGGAAGGACAGTTGGCGCGATGGCTACACCTTC.

In this sample, this clone turned up a few times. The V call is TRBV5-1, the J call TRBJ1-2; 10 bases match TRBD1. The CDR3 consists of 15 residues. CDR1 and CDR2 from the germline V gene are SGHRS and YFSETQ. V shed 3 bases and J 6 bases; nucleotides not matched to a gene: 8. The chain's CDR3 is CASSSLPDRGNGYTF. In DNA, the CDR3 is TGCGCCAGCAGCTCCCTCCCGGACAGGGGGAATGGCTACACCTTC.

The chain recombines TRBV7-2 with TRBJ2-7, with TRBD1 matching over 8 bases. The germline CDR1 and CDR2 sequences are SGHTA and FQGNSA. The CDR3 runs to 14 residues. Trimming at V came to 4 bases and at J to 2 bases, leaving 4 bases not matched to a gene. The CDR3 region has the DNA TGTGCCAGCAGCTCGGACAGGGAAACCTACGAGCAGTACTTC. It is translated as CASSSDRETYEQYF.

The DNA of the CDR3 is TGTGCCAGCAGCCCCGACGACCTAGGTCAGCCCCAGCATTTT. It translates to CASSPDDLGQPQHF. This sequence joins TRBV7-9 and TRBJ1-5; D unresolved. This CDR3 is 14 amino acids long. V shed 5 bases and J shed 6 bases, with 14 bases lying between them. Germline V lookup: CDR1 SEHNR, CDR2 FQNEAQ (reference sequence).

In its sample, this clone was seen a few times. CDR3 sequence: CSVVVSTRETQYF. Written as DNA, the CDR3 is TGCAGCGTTGTGGTCAGCACTCGGGAGACCCAGTACTTC. The genes are TRBV29-1 and TRBJ2-5; D unresolved. The ends were cut back, 4 bases at V and 5 bases at J, with 14 bases in the middle. Germline-derived CDR1 and CDR2 are SQVTM and ANQGSEA. The length of the CDR3 is 13 residues.

This clone showed up just a few times. In DNA form, the CDR3 reads TGTGCCAGCAGCTTAGTCGACTCGAGGGAAAAACTGTTTTTT. This codes for CASSLVDSREKLFF. This chain joins TRBV7-9 and TRBJ1-4; D is unresolved. Germline values: CDR1 SEHNR, CDR2 FQNEAQ (reference sequence). V lost 1 base and J 8 bases, leaving 11 bases between the germline ends. The CDR3 has 14 amino acids.

CDR3 loop: CAWSQLNNEQFF. The CDR3 DNA sequence: TGTGCCTGGAGTCAGCTAAACAATGAGCAGTTCTTC. The chain is built from TRBV30 and TRBJ2-1; unclear D gene. V was shortened by 2 bases and J by 5 bases, with 7 bases between the two germline ends. CDR1 GTSNPN and CDR2 SVGIG come from the germline V gene (reference sequence). The CDR3 contains 12 residues. Using reference TRBV30 and TRBJ2-1 for the parts outside the CDR3, the full variable domain is SQTIHQWPATLVQPVGSPLSLECTVEGTSNPNLYWYRQAAGRGLQLLFYSVGIGQISSEVPQNLSASRPQDRQFILSSKKLLLSDSGFYLCAWSQLNNEQFFGPGTRLTVL.

The rearrangement joins TRBV29-1 to TRBJ2-7; 8 nucleotides align to TRBD1. V dropped 6 bases and J dropped 2; count of bases not matched to a gene: 3. CDR3 size: 12 residues. Germline V CDR1 and CDR2: SQVTM, ANQGSEA. The CDR3 region is CSVQTGAYEQYF. CDR3 in DNA: TGCAGCGTCCAGACAGGGGCCTACGAGCAGTACTTC.

The chain carries TRBV19 and TRBJ1-1, with D possibly matching TRBD1 (6 bases). CDR3 size: 13 residues. Germline V gene data show CDR1 as LNHDA and CDR2 as SQIVND (reference sequence). V was shortened by 8 bases and J by 4 bases, with 14 bases between the two germline ends. The CDR3 protein is CASDTGSRTEAFF. CDR3 DNA: TGTGCCAGTGACACAGGGAGCCGCACTGAAGCTTTCTTT.

This chain joins TRBV7-9 and TRBJ2-5, with unresolved D. There are 14 residues in the CDR3. V lost 3 bases and J lost 5, with 13 bases in between. CDR1 is SEHNR, CDR2 FQNEAQ, per germline (reference sequence). CDR3 sequence reads: CASSFVQDGETQYF. DNA of the CDR3: TGTGCCAGCAGCTTTGTGCAGGACGGGGAGACCCAGTACTTC. Full variable domain (outside the CDR3, taken from reference TRBV7-9 and TRBJ2-5): DTGVSQNPRHKITKRGQNVTFRCDPISEHNRLYWYRQTLGQGPEFLTYFQNEAQLEKSRLLSDRFSAERPKGSFSTLEIQRTEQGDSAMYLCASSFVQDGETQYFGPGTRLLVL.

This chain links TRBV25-1 with TRBJ2-6; D call uncertain. This CDR3 has 15 amino acids. V dropped 2 bases and J dropped 0 bases, with 5 bases sitting between them. CDR1 is MGHDK, CDR2 SYGVNS, per germline. The CDR3 region is CASSEQYSGANVLTF. As DNA, the CDR3 is TGTGCCAGCAGTGAACAGTACTCTGGGGCCAACGTCCTGACTTTC.

A few counts support this clone. The V call is TRBV29-1, the J call TRBJ1-1; the D is unclear. This CDR3 is built from 11 residues. Germline V CDR1 and CDR2: SQVTM, ANQGSEA. V lost 7 bases, J lost 1 base, and 7 bases lay in between. CDR3 sequence: CSGHRNTEAFF. The CDR3 DNA sequence: TGCAGCGGGCACAGGAACACTGAAGCTTTCTTT.

This clone was seen a few times. The same CDR3 is also encoded by other DNA sequences in this sample. The chain is built from TRBV30 and TRBJ1-1; D might be TRBD1 (5 bases). The V gene's germline CDR1 is GTSNPN and CDR2 SVGIG (reference sequence). With 5 bases removed from V and 0 bases from J, the gap between germline ends came to 10 bases. The length of the CDR3 is 13 residues. The CDR3 loop is CAWEQVMNTEAFF. CDR3 DNA: TGTGCCTGGGAACAGGTCATGAACACTGAAGCTTTCTTT.

V is TRBV27 and J is TRBJ1-2; D ambiguous. Looked up from germline, CDR1 is MNHEY and CDR2 is SMNVEV (reference sequence). The CDR3 has 11 amino acids. Trimming left V 6 bases short and J 6 bases short, with 8 bases between. The chain's CDR3 is CASSLRNGYTF. The CDR3 coding sequence is TGTGCCAGCAGCCTTAGGAATGGCTACACCTTC.

A few counts support this clone. J is TRBJ2-2 and V is TRBV7-9, with D unclear. Germline CDR1 SEHNR, CDR2 FQNEAQ (reference sequence). V lost 5 bases and J lost 0, with 10 bases in between. This CDR3 comprises 15 residues. CDR3 coding DNA: TGTGCCAGCAGCCTACTCGTTCCGAACACCGGGGAGCTGTTTTTT. Translated: CASSLLVPNTGELFF.